Sequencing of this T cell receptor (beta chain) was carried out in a study of blood T cell repertoires in COVID-19. About the study: Researchers got acute and convalescent COVID-19 samples from the United States, Italy and Spain.

The CDR3 sequence is 12 residues long. Per germline, CDR1 SGHNT and CDR2 YYREEE (reference sequence). The V and J ends lost 7 bases and 3 bases respectively, with 9 bases between them. Methods used by the authors: Researchers report that nucleated cell counts were estimated from reference gene primer amplification. Some clones are missing from TCRdb's copy, which holds only in-frame ones; the method was immunoSEQ multiplex PCR. V and J calls and clone size follow that table, whereas D and trimming were derived from the DNA. The sample lists about 49,000 clones, around 85% occurring once. The source of this sequence is a human donor in a cohort sampled during active COVID-19. The source material was peripheral blood. The chain joins TRBV5-4 to TRBJ2-3; possible D gene TRBD2, 7 bases. The CDR3 DNA is TGTGCCAGCGGGGGGGCAACAGATACGCAGTATTTT. It codes for CASGGATDTQYF.